This is a list of T cell receptor beta chains from one sample in a study of cytomegalovirus exposure and HLA in healthy donors. Generated by immunoSEQ multiplex PCR, the TCRdb table keeps only in-frame clones and is missing some. The data contain approximately 190,000 clones, roughly 77% of them singletons. The sample taken for sequencing was PBMCs. The receptors shown here come from a man aged 35-49 years in good health and CMV-seropositive. CDR3s include the opening cysteine and the closing phenylalanine or tryptophan. The D gene is left open where the match is weak. For some rows the clone size is stated as once, few or many, or as a class when expanded; others skip it.

J gene,clone size,D gene,V gene,CDR3 DNA,CDR3 protein
TRBJ2-1,.,TRBD2,TRBV19,TGTGCCAGTAGTAAGACCGGGACTAGCGGGAGGGCAGTCGGCAATGAGCAGTTCTTC,CASSKTGTSGRAVGNEQFF
TRBJ2-7,.,TRBD2,TRBV27,TGTGCCAGCAGTTTAGCATACGGGACTAGCTCCTACGAGCAGTACTTC,CASSLAYGTSSYEQYF
TRBJ2-7,.,.,TRBV18,TGTGCCAGCTCACCACGGTCGGGAAGCCCCTACGAGCAGTACTTC,CASSPRSGSPYEQYF
TRBJ2-1,.,TRBD2,TRBV29-1,TGCAGCGTTGATAGGACTAGCGGTTCGAATGAGCAGTTCTTC,CSVDRTSGSNEQFF
TRBJ2-2,.,TRBD2,TRBV7-2,TGTGCCAGCAGGAAGACTAGCGCGAACACCGGGGAGCTGTTTTTT,CASRKTSANTGELFF
TRBJ2-7,.,.,TRBV11-2,TGTGCCAGCAGCTCTAACTACGAGCAGTACTTC,CASSSNYEQYF
TRBJ2-2,.,TRBD2,TRBV5-1,TGCGCCAGCAGCTTGGTAGGACTAGCGTCCTCCGCGAACACCGGGGAGCTGTTTTTT,CASSLVGLASSANTGELFF
TRBJ2-1,few,TRBD2,TRBV11-1,TGTGCCAGCACCCGACATGGCGGGGGTTACAATGAGCAGTTCTTC,CASTRHGGGYNEQFF
TRBJ1-1,.,.,TRBV10-3,TGTGCCATCAGTCCGGGGGGCGCGGACACTGAAGCTTTCTTT,CAISPGGADTEAFF
TRBJ1-1,few,TRBD1,TRBV12-5,TGTGCTAGCTTCAGGGGGGCGACTGAAGCTTTCTTT,CASFRGATEAFF
TRBJ1-5,.,.,TRBV2,TGTGCCAGCAGTGAATCGTCGGGGGATCAGCCCCAGCATTTT,CASSESSGDQPQHF
TRBJ2-7,once,TRBD1,TRBV10-3,TGTGCCATCAGAACGTCAGGGGGCTCCTACGAGCAGTACTTC,CAIRTSGGSYEQYF
TRBJ2-1,.,TRBD1,TRBV7-9,TGTGCCAGCAGCTTAGGGGACAGTAGAGAGCAGTTCTTC,CASSLGDSREQFF
TRBJ2-2,.,.,TRBV6-6,TGTGCCAGCAGGCAGGGGTACACCGGGGAGCTGTTTTTT,CASRQGYTGELFF
TRBJ2-7,.,TRBD1,TRBV6-1,TGTGCCAGCAGTGAAGAGGGGGCGCGAACGTTCCCTAGGGTCGAGCAGTACTTC,CASSEEGARTFPRVEQYF
TRBJ2-3,.,.,TRBV10-3,TGTGCCATCAGTGATTCTCCCCTAGCGAGCGATAGTACTAGCACAGATACGCAGTATTTT,CAISDSPLASDSTSTDTQYF
TRBJ1-5,.,.,TRBV19,TGTGCCAGTAGTAGTACTCAGGGGCAGCCCCAGCATTTT,CASSSTQGQPQHF
TRBJ2-5,few,.,TRBV6-6,TGTGCCAGCAGTTATCGCGGCGGGGAAGAGACCCAGTACTTC,CASSYRGGEETQYF
TRBJ2-7,.,TRBD1,TRBV4-1,TGCGCCAGCAGCCCCCGCGGGACAGGGGAAGCCTACGAGCAGTACTTC,CASSPRGTGEAYEQYF
TRBJ2-1,.,TRBD2,TRBV7-2,TGTGCCAGCAGCTTAAAAGCGGGAGGCTCCTACAATGAGCAGTTCTTC,CASSLKAGGSYNEQFF
TRBJ2-1,.,.,TRBV19,TGTGCCAGTAGTTCCCAGGGTCTCTCCTACAATGAGCAGTTCTTC,CASSSQGLSYNEQFF
TRBJ1-2,few,.,TRBV11-2,TGTGCCAGCAGCTTAGTATTCGAGGATGGCTACACCTTC,CASSLVFEDGYTF
TRBJ1-2,.,.,TRBV7-9,TGTGCCAGCGGGGGGGAGTCGGACTATGGCTACACCTTC,CASGGESDYGYTF
TRBJ2-1,few,.,TRBV4-1,TGCGCCAGCAGCCAAGCGGCTAGCATCCACAATGAGCAGTTCTTC,CASSQAASIHNEQFF
TRBJ2-1,.,.,TRBV19,TGTGCCAGTAGTCTCGAGGGTTTGGCACAGCAGTTCTTC,CASSLEGLAQQFF
TRBJ1-2,.,TRBD1,TRBV5-5,TGTGCCAGCAGCCTGAGGGACAGGGGGGAAGCTAACTATGGCTACACCTTC,CASSLRDRGEANYGYTF
TRBJ2-3,.,TRBD1,TRBV29-1,TGCAGCGGGGCCCAGGGACAGGGCACAGATACGCAGTATTTT,CSGAQGQGTDTQYF
TRBJ2-7,.,.,TRBV1,TGCACCAGCAGCCAAGATGGGGACACTAACCTTTCCTACGAGCAGTACTTC,CTSSQDGDTNLSYEQYF
TRBJ2-5,.,.,TRBV18,TGTGCCAGCTCACTCGCTAGAGGACAAGAGACCCAGTACTTC,CASSLARGQETQYF
TRBJ2-7,.,TRBD1,TRBV7-9,TGTGCCAGCAGCTTCTACGGGACAGGCAGTTCCTACGAGCAGTACTTC,CASSFYGTGSSYEQYF